Each of the 26 T cell receptor beta chains below was sequenced from the same sample in a study of control samples from healthy donors and cancer patients. Some clones are missing from TCRdb's copy, which holds only in-frame ones; the method was immunoSEQ multiplex PCR. The sample has 130,000 or so clones, about 88% seen once. The sequencing sample was made of blood. These receptors originate from a man aged 50-59 years in good health.

This chain links TRBV6-5 with TRBJ2-5, with 10 positions matching TRBD2. The germline V gene has CDR1 MNHEY and CDR2 SVGAGI. The CDR3 loop spans 15 amino acids. V lost 5 bases, J lost 4 bases, and 7 bases stayed unmatched. This CDR3 is CASSLGSSGGETQYF. The CDR3 coding sequence is TGTGCCAGCAGTCTTGGGTCTAGCGGGGGAGAGACCCAGTACTTC.

The chain combines TRBV27 with TRBJ1-2; D is uncertain. V was shortened by 6 bases and J by 0 bases, with 14 bases between the two germline ends. This CDR3 has 15 amino acids. CDR1 is MNHEY and CDR2 is SMNVEV in the germline V gene (reference sequence). DNA for the CDR3: TGTGCCAGCAGCCGGGTGACGGGAACTAACTATGGCTACACCTTC. As protein: CASSRVTGTNYGYTF.

The chain employs TRBV6-4 and TRBJ1-1; 7 bases are a match to TRBD1. CDR1 MRHNA and CDR2 SNTAGT come from the germline V gene. The V gene end was trimmed by 4 bases and the J gene end by 5 bases; junction bases not matched to a gene: 4. This CDR3 is built from 13 residues. CDR3 loop: CASSATGATEAFF. The CDR3 nucleotides are TGTGCCAGCAGTGCCACAGGGGCTACTGAAGCTTTCTTT.

The chain is built from TRBV30 and TRBJ2-3; D tentatively reads TRBD1 or TRBD2 (6 bases each). This CDR3 comprises 13 residues. Germline-derived CDR1 and CDR2 are GTSNPN and SVGIG (reference sequence). The ends were cut back, 4 bases at V and 6 bases at J, with 14 bases in the middle. CDR3 sequence: CAWKRGAVDTQYF. CDR3 nucleotides: TGTGCCTGGAAGAGGGGGGCGGTGGATACGCAGTATTTT.

The chain couples TRBV7-9 to TRBJ2-2; 7 nucleotides match TRBD1. The CDR3 is 14 amino acids. The germline gives CDR1 SEHNR, CDR2 FQNEAQ (reference sequence). The J segment lost 6 bases and the V segment lost 4 bases, leaving 5 bases of the junction unmatched. In nucleotides, the CDR3 is TGTGCCAGCAGCTCAGTAACAGGGGCCGGGGAGCTGTTTTTT. Translation gives CASSSVTGAGELFF.

The chain uses TRBV19 and TRBJ1-2; possibly TRBD1 for D (6 bases). Trimming took 10 bases from V and 7 from J, leaving 19 bases between them. Germline assignment: CDR1 LNHDA and CDR2 SQIVND (reference sequence). The CDR3 spans 13 residues. The CDR3 region has the DNA TGTGCCACTCGGACAGTAGACCGTTTTGGCTACACCTTC. Amino acid sequence: CATRTVDRFGYTF.

The V and J genes are TRBV5-4 and TRBJ2-3, with no clear D. The V gene lost 3 bases and the J gene lost 4 bases, with 6 bases spanning the gap. The CDR3 contains 12 residues. Germline V gives CDR1 SGHNT, CDR2 YYREEE (reference sequence). The CDR3 sequence: CASSSMADTQYF. Written as DNA, the CDR3 is TGTGCCAGCAGCTCTATGGCAGATACGCAGTATTTT.

The V call is TRBV4-1, the J call TRBJ2-7; tentative D call: TRBD1 (5 bases). Germline V gene data show CDR1 as MGHRA and CDR2 as YSYEKL. Trimming left V 3 bases short and J 3 bases short, with 9 bases between. The CDR3 consists of 13 residues. CDR3 sequence (DNA): TGCGCCAGCAGCCAGTGGCAGGGCTACGAGCAGTACTTC. Amino acid sequence: CASSQWQGYEQYF.

Here the CDR3 reads CASSLAREIYFSGEKLFF. The DNA of the CDR3 is TGTGCCAGCAGCTTAGCCCGGGAAATCTACTTCAGCGGCGAAAAACTGTTTTTT. The rearrangement links TRBV11-2 to TRBJ1-4; D unresolved. CDR1 is SGHAT and CDR2 is FQNNGV in the germline V gene. V was cut by 1 base and J by 8 bases, with 23 bases left in between. The CDR3 sequence is 18 residues long.

CDR3 in amino acids: CASSQRGTEAFF. The CDR3 region has the DNA TGTGCCAGCAGCCAGCGGGGCACTGAAGCTTTCTTT. The chain joins TRBV7-9 to TRBJ1-1; D not resolved. The germline V gene encodes CDR1 SEHNR and CDR2 FQNEAQ (reference sequence). The CDR3 extends over 12 amino acids. The V end lost 5 bases, the J end lost 4 bases, and 8 bases lay between the germline ends.

The CDR3 is CASSFSAPGRYYNEQFF. The CDR3 bases are TGTGCCAGCAGTTTCTCGGCCCCGGGGCGGTATTACAATGAGCAGTTCTTC. The chain combines TRBV27 with TRBJ2-1; D is possibly TRBD1 or TRBD2 (5 bases each). V was trimmed by 3 bases and J by 4 bases, leaving 19 bases between them. The CDR3 has 17 residues. Per the germline V gene, CDR1 is MNHEY and CDR2 is SMNVEV (reference sequence).

The V call is TRBV27, the J call TRBJ2-2; 7 nucleotides line up with TRBD1. The CDR3 extends over 17 amino acids. Germline V lookup: CDR1 MNHEY, CDR2 SMNVEV (reference sequence). The J segment lost 0 bases and the V segment lost 2 bases, leaving 6 bases of the junction unmatched. The CDR3 loop is CASSLETGKANTGELFF. Here the CDR3 DNA reads TGTGCCAGCAGTTTAGAGACAGGGAAGGCGAACACCGGGGAGCTGTTTTTT.

The chain links TRBV19 to TRBJ2-7; D may be TRBD1 (6 bases). The V and J ends lost 7 bases and 6 bases respectively, with 22 bases between them. The CDR3 sequence is 15 residues long. Germline CDR1 LNHDA, CDR2 SQIVND (reference sequence). CDR3 coding DNA: TGTGCCAGTAAAAGGGCAGGGGATCCCTCGGGCGAGCAGTACTTC. This encodes CASKRAGDPSGEQYF.

This clone has just one count. This chain connects TRBV2 to TRBJ2-1; 9 bases line up with TRBD1. The V gene end was trimmed by 0 bases and the J gene end by 7 bases; junction bases not matched to a gene: 7. The germline gives CDR1 SNHLY, CDR2 FYNNEI. The CDR3 spans 16 residues. The CDR3 bases are TGTGCCAGCAGTGAAGCCGCGGGACAGGGTCTAAATGAGCAGTTCTTC. Residues: CASSEAAGQGLNEQFF.

This sequence joins TRBV19 and TRBJ1-6; D is uncertain. Germline V gene data show CDR1 as LNHDA and CDR2 as SQIVND (reference sequence). This CDR3 contains 15 residues. V lost 1 base and J 6 bases, leaving 10 bases between the germline ends. CDR3 residues: CASSIASRSNSPLHF. In DNA, the CDR3 is TGTGCCAGTAGTATAGCATCACGGTCTAATTCACCCCTCCACTTT. The complete variable domain, with remaining parts taken from reference TRBV19 and TRBJ1-6, reads DGGITQSPKYLFRKEGQNVTLSCEQNLNHDAMYWYRQDPGQGLRLIYYSQIVNDFQKGDIAEGYSVSREKKESFPLTVTSAQKNPTAFYLCASSIASRSNSPLHFGNGTRLTVT.

This chain joins TRBV5-1 and TRBJ2-5, with a possible D match to TRBD1 (8 bases). Per the germline V gene, CDR1 is SGHRS and CDR2 is YFSETQ. The CDR3 covers 15 residues. Trimming removed 3 bases at V and 2 bases at J, with 14 bases between. The CDR3 spells CASSSTGGLQETQYF. The CDR3 DNA is TGCGCCAGCAGCTCAACAGGGGGACTACAAGAGACCCAGTACTTC.

This rearrangement joins TRBV28 to TRBJ1-2; TRBD1 agrees at 7 bases. Germline values: CDR1 MDHEN, CDR2 SYDVKM. With 6 bases clipped from V and 5 bases from J, the junction kept 9 bases outside the gene matches. This CDR3 comprises 14 residues. The CDR3 here is CASRPDRARYGYTF. Written as DNA, the CDR3 is TGTGCCAGCAGGCCAGACAGGGCCCGGTATGGCTACACCTTC.

This chain links TRBV7-2 with TRBJ2-2, with D perhaps TRBD1 (5 bases). V was trimmed by 5 bases and J by 4 bases, leaving 14 bases between them. The germline V gene encodes CDR1 SGHTA and CDR2 FQGNSA. The CDR3 covers 15 residues. The DNA of the CDR3 is TGTGCCAGCAGCCTTCAGGGCCCGAGCACCGGGGAGCTGTTTTTT. Translation gives CASSLQGPSTGELFF.

The chain joins TRBV3-1 (or the pseudogene TRBV3-2) to TRBJ2-5, with D hard to call. The V gene's germline CDR1 is LGHDT and CDR2 YNNKEL (reference sequence). V dropped 4 bases and J dropped 5 bases, with 20 bases sitting between them. The CDR3 loop spans 16 amino acids. CDR3: CASSRASPSQVETQYF. The CDR3 coding sequence is TGTGCCAGCAGCCGCGCCTCGCCCAGCCAGGTGGAGACCCAGTACTTC.

This clone was observed once. This chain joins TRBV28 and TRBJ2-3; the D gene could be TRBD1 or TRBD2 (5 bases each). This CDR3 region has 14 residues. V was trimmed by 3 bases and J by 1 base, leaving 8 bases between them. The germline CDR1 and CDR2 sequences are MDHEN and SYDVKM. The CDR3 reads CASSFGDRTDTQYF. In nucleotides, the CDR3 is TGTGCCAGCAGTTTTGGGGACCGCACAGATACGCAGTATTTT.

A single count supports this clone. The V call is TRBV28, the J call TRBJ1-4, with 7 bases fitting TRBD1. V dropped 5 bases and J dropped 5; count of bases not matched to a gene: 8. This CDR3 comprises 15 residues. Germline V gene lookup returns CDR1 MDHEN and CDR2 SYDVKM. The CDR3 nucleotides read TGTGCCAGCAGTACCCTAGAGGGGGCGAATGAAAAACTGTTTTTT. This sequence encodes CASSTLEGANEKLFF.

V usage is TRBV28 and J usage is TRBJ2-6, with D hard to call. The V gene's germline CDR1 is MDHEN and CDR2 SYDVKM. This CDR3 comprises 13 residues. Deletions cut 6 bases from V and 1 base from J, with 4 bases between. The CDR3 loop is CASRSSGANVLTF. CDR3 DNA: TGTGCCAGCAGGAGTTCTGGGGCCAACGTCCTGACTTTC. Using reference TRBV28 and TRBJ2-6 for the parts outside the CDR3, the full variable domain is DVKVTQSSRYLVKRTGEKVFLECVQDMDHENMFWYRQDPGLGLRLIYFSYDVKMKEKGDIPEGYSVSREKKERFSLILESASTNQTSMYLCASRSSGANVLTFGAGSRLTVL.

This sequence joins TRBV7-6 and TRBJ2-7; TRBD1 matches 8 bases. The V gene's germline CDR1 is SGHVS and CDR2 FNYEAQ. V dropped 4 bases and J dropped 1; count of bases not matched to a gene: 3. The CDR3 length is 14 residues. The CDR3 DNA reads as TGTGCCAGCAGCTCCGGGACAGGTTCCTACGAGCAGTACTTC. This translates into CASSSGTGSYEQYF. The variable domain in full, completed from reference TRBV7-6 and TRBJ2-7, reads GAGVSQSPRYKVTKRGQDVALRCDPISGHVSLYWYRQALGQGPEFLTYFNYEAQQDKSGLPNDRFSAERPEGSISTLTIQRTEQRDSAMYRCASSSGTGSYEQYFGPGTRLTVT.

The chain couples TRBV10-3 to TRBJ2-3; TRBD2 matches at 10 bases. The length of the CDR3 is 16 residues. The V and J ends lost 2 bases and 4 bases, in that order; junction bases with no gene match: 6. Germline values: CDR1 ENHRY, CDR2 SYGVKD. Here the CDR3 DNA reads TGTGCCATCAGTGAGAAAAGCGGGGGGGCCGCAGATACGCAGTATTTT. It codes for CAISEKSGGAADTQYF.

The CDR3 reads CASRVPGQGYNQPQHF. CDR3 sequence (DNA): TGTGCCAGCAGGGTGCCTGGACAGGGCTACAATCAGCCCCAGCATTTT. The chain uses TRBV28 and TRBJ1-5, with 8 bases that match TRBD1. Losses at the gene ends were 6 bases for V and 3 bases for J; bases not matched to a gene: 10. The V gene's germline CDR1 is MDHEN and CDR2 SYDVKM. This CDR3 spans 16 amino acids.

This chain uses TRBV5-6 with TRBJ2-7; 8 bases fit TRBD1. The CDR3 spans 13 residues. Per germline, CDR1 SGHDT and CDR2 YYEEEE. V was pared by 4 bases and J by 6 bases, with 6 bases of the junction left unmatched. This CDR3 is CASSPGTGGEQYF. CDR3 sequence (DNA): TGTGCCAGCAGCCCCGGGACAGGAGGCGAGCAGTACTTC.